The sequence of this T cell receptor (beta chain) was determined in a study of T-cell memory formation after mild COVID-19. Study-level background: TCR clusters mostly belonged to single donors.

Study outcomes and limitations: There was a balanced CD4/CD8 profile in clones contracting day 15 to 85, and later expanders leaned CD4+. What remained unconfirmed was the SARS-CoV-2 specificity of second-wave clones peaking on day 37. Contracting CD8+ clones were enriched in EMRA, CD4+ mainly in CM and EM.

CDR3 length equals 15 residues. Germline loops: CDR1 MNHEY, CDR2 SVGEGT. Trimming took 5 bases from V and 10 from J; bases not matched to a gene: 8. This clonotype was seen at least ten times. The target antigen is unknown. TCRdb reprocessed the 5' RACE reads via MiXCR and lists one record per CDR3 protein. The sample includes approximately 250,000 distinct CDR3 sequences, 15% to 17% of them seen just once. This sequence was found in an adult woman who had mild COVID-19 (a few samples of this study predate the infection). Cell type and time point are not known. The sequenced material came from PBMCs or a T cell subset sorted from them (not recorded which). The genes are TRBV6-2 or TRBV6-3 and TRBJ2-1, with 13 bases lining up with TRBD2. The CDR3 nucleotides read TGTGCCAGCAGTCCACTAGCGGGAGGGCTGGGCGAGCAGTTCTTC. Protein: CASSPLAGGLGEQFF.